These 8 T cell receptor beta chains were sequenced from one sample in a study of T cell repertoires in cytomegalovirus infection. Antigen specificity for these receptors is unknown. TCRdb ran MiXCR on the reads and lists one entry per CDR3 protein. The table has around 230,000 distinct CDR3 sequences, around 40% seen once. The source material was CD8+ T cells from cultured PBMCs, sampled from culture after CMV antigen stimulation. The receptors were gathered from a human donor in good health (CMV status not recorded). Some clones in this sample may be carry-over from other donors' samples.

The V and J genes are TRBV12-3 or TRBV12-4 and TRBJ1-1; D is undetermined. Deletions cut 5 bases from V and 6 bases from J, with 10 bases between. The CDR3 is 12 amino acids. CDR3 DNA: TGTGCCAGCAGTGACCGTCAACCTGAAGCTTTCTTT. This codes for CASSDRQPEAFF.

This clonotype came up many times. The chain links TRBV7-8 to TRBJ2-1; possible D gene TRBD2, 7 bases. Trimming took off 5 bases at V and 6 bases at J, with 17 bases between the two ends. The CDR3 loop spans 15 amino acids. Germline V CDR1 and CDR2: SGHVS, FQNEAQ. Written as DNA, the CDR3 is TGTGCCAGCAGCCGCCCACGGGGGGCGAGCAATGAGCAGTTCTTC. It translates to CASSRPRGASNEQFF. Based on the CDR3 plus reference TRBV7-8 and TRBJ2-1, the full variable domain is GAGVSQSPRYKVAKRGQDVALRCDPISGHVSLFWYQQALGQGPEFLTYFQNEAQLDKSGLPSDRFFAERPEGSVSTLKIQRTQQEDSAVYLCASSRPRGASNEQFFGPGTRLTVL.

The chain uses TRBV27 and TRBJ2-7, with unresolved D. The CDR3 has 15 amino acids. V was trimmed by 3 bases and J by 2 bases, leaving 14 bases between them. Germline V gene lookup returns CDR1 MNHEY and CDR2 SMNVEV (reference sequence). DNA of the CDR3: TGTGCCAGCAGTTTCGGCACCGCTGACGCCTACGAGCAGTACTTC. Encoded protein: CASSFGTADAYEQYF.

Here the CDR3 reads CASSYSQAAYEQYF. DNA of the CDR3: TGTGCCAGCAGTTACAGCCAGGCAGCCTACGAGCAGTACTTC. The chain combines TRBV6-6 with TRBJ2-7; the D is unclear. V was clipped by 2 bases and J by 2 bases, with 10 bases between them. The CDR3 length is 14 residues. In germline, CDR1 is MNHNY, CDR2 SVGAGI (reference sequence).

This clonotype was observed at least ten times. The chain joins TRBV7-6 to TRBJ1-2; no reliable D call. The CDR3 runs 14 residues. CDR1 is SGHVS, CDR2 FNYEAQ, per germline. With 1 base removed from V and 5 bases from J, the gap between germline ends came to 11 bases. The CDR3 protein is CASSLEGSTYGYTF. CDR3 DNA: TGTGCCAGCAGCTTAGAGGGCAGTACTTATGGCTACACCTTC.

The chain joins TRBV19 to TRBJ1-1; TRBD1 aligns across 8 bases. The germline CDR1 and CDR2 sequences are LNHDA and SQIVND (reference sequence). The ends lost 4 bases at V and 0 bases at J; junction bases unmatched: 7. The CDR3 spans 16 residues. The CDR3 nucleotides read TGTGCCAGTAGTACTCGACAGGGGCGAGTGAACACTGAAGCTTTCTTT. Its protein product is CASSTRQGRVNTEAFF. Filled out from reference TRBV19 and TRBJ1-1, the complete variable domain reads DGGITQSPKYLFRKEGQNVTLSCEQNLNHDAMYWYRQDPGQGLRLIYYSQIVNDFQKGDIAEGYSVSREKKESFPLTVTSAQKNPTAFYLCASSTRQGRVNTEAFFGQGTRLTVV.

The rearrangement links TRBV27 to TRBJ2-7; 12 bases align to TRBD2. V lost 4 bases to trimming and J lost 7 bases; unmatched junction nucleotides: 5. The CDR3 is 14 residues long. Germline CDR1 reads MNHEY; CDR2 reads SMNVEV (reference sequence). This chain's CDR3 is CASSYGLAGQEQYF. In DNA form, the CDR3 reads TGTGCCAGCAGTTACGGACTAGCGGGACAAGAGCAGTACTTC.

V gene TRBV6-2 or TRBV6-3 combines with J gene TRBJ2-1, with TRBD2 identical over 9 bases. The germline V gene has CDR1 MNHEY and CDR2 SVGEGT. The CDR3 consists of 18 residues. The junction had 8 bases not matched to a gene; V was cut back by 2 bases and J by 0 bases. DNA for the CDR3: TGTGCCAGCAGTTACCGGCCCTGGCGGGGGGGCTCCTACAATGAGCAGTTCTTC. Its translation is CASSYRPWRGGSYNEQFF.